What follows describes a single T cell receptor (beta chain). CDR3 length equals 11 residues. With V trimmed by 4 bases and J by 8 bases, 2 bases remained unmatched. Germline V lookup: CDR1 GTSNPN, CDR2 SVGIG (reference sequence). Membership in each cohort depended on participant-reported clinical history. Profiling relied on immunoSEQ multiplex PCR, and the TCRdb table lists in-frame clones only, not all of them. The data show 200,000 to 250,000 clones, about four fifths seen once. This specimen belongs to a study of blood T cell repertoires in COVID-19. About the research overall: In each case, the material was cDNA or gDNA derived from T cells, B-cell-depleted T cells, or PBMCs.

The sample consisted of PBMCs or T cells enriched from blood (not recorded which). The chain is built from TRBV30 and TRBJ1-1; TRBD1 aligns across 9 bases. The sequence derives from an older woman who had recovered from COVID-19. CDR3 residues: CAWNRGQEAFF. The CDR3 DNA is TGTGCCTGGAACAGGGGGCAGGAAGCTTTCTTT.